This TCR beta chain stems from a study of human T cells and chemical hapten exposure. Study-wide context: The cohort included alopecia areata under or over 50% scalp, totalis and universalis.

Specified time point: pre-sensitization, week 0. Sample treatment: therapeutic diphenylcyclopropenone sensitization with weekly scalp DPC. MiXCR, applied by TCRdb to the RACE reads, yields one record per CDR3 protein. The sample includes 250,000 or so distinct CDR3 sequences, 7.5% to 9% of them seen just once. This CDR3 region has 11 residues. CDR1 is DFQATT, CDR2 SNEGSKA, per germline (reference sequence). Turning to this clonotype: The junction departs from the called germline gene at one end, perhaps through a read error.

The chain uses TRBV20-1 and TRBJ1-1; the D is unclear. The clonotype originates from a man younger than 30 with alopecia areata. Some clones in this sample may be carry-over from other donors' samples. Source: whole blood, taken in connection with sensitization to the hapten diphenylcyclopropenone (DPC). The CDR3 reads CGAKKNTEAFF. As DNA, the CDR3 is TGCGGTGCTAAGAAGAACACTGAAGCTTTCTTT.